Listed below are T cell receptor beta chains from one sample, sequenced in a study of cytomegalovirus exposure and HLA in healthy donors. Sequenced by immunoSEQ multiplex PCR; TCRdb stores in-frame clones only, minus some. The top ten clones hold approximately 5.3% of a sample with roughly 88,000 clones, approximately 80% of them seen once. Specimen: PBMCs. The receptors were gathered from a man under 40 in good health and CMV-seropositive. The CDR3 runs from the conserved cysteine through the conserved F or W. Each record gives: D gene, V gene, J gene, clone size, CDR3 protein, CDR3 DNA. A D gene is named only where the DNA matches it firmly. Clone size, where shown, is once, few, many, or a class for clones that have expanded.

D: TRBD2
V: TRBV27
J: TRBJ2-1
size: once
CDR3: CASSLTGTGGGLNEQFF
DNA: TGTGCCAGCAGTCTTACAGGGACGGGAGGGGGGCTCAATGAGCAGTTCTTC

D: TRBD2
V: TRBV5-1
J: TRBJ2-3
size: -
CDR3: CASSSGLAGGSDTQYF
DNA: TGCGCCAGCAGCTCGGGACTAGCGGGGGGCTCAGATACGCAGTATTTT

D: -
V: TRBV19
J: TRBJ1-4
size: few
CDR3: CASSLDSFGLFF
DNA: TGTGCCAGTAGCCTGGACTCATTCGGACTGTTTTTT

D: TRBD2
V: TRBV5-8
J: TRBJ2-1
size: -
CDR3: CASSLAGLAGGSSRDNEQFF
DNA: TGTGCCAGCAGCTTGGCAGGACTAGCGGGAGGGTCGTCGCGGGACAATGAGCAGTTCTTC

D: -
V: TRBV5-6
J: TRBJ1-3
size: -
CDR3: CASSREWGGPGNTIYF
DNA: TGTGCCAGCAGCCGGGAGTGGGGGGGGCCTGGAAACACCATATATTTT

D: TRBD1
V: TRBV15
J: TRBJ1-1
size: once
CDR3: CATSTLNRGETEAFF
DNA: TGTGCCACCAGCACCTTAAACAGGGGCGAGACTGAAGCTTTCTTT

D: TRBD2
V: TRBV7-8
J: TRBJ2-3
size: -
CDR3: CASSPGLDPHTDTQYF
DNA: TGTGCCAGCAGCCCAGGACTAGACCCCCACACAGATACGCAGTATTTT

D: -
V: TRBV9
J: TRBJ2-3
size: -
CDR3: CASSAGVRTDTQYF
DNA: TGTGCCAGCAGCGCCGGGGTCCGCACAGATACGCAGTATTTT

D: -
V: TRBV5-1
J: TRBJ2-2
size: once
CDR3: CASSFEGGVAGELFF
DNA: TGCGCCAGCAGCTTTGAAGGGGGGGTCGCCGGGGAGCTGTTTTTT

D: -
V: TRBV5-4
J: TRBJ2-3
size: once
CDR3: CASSPVGTDTQYF
DNA: TGTGCCAGCAGCCCAGTGGGCACAGATACGCAGTATTTT

D: TRBD1
V: TRBV2
J: TRBJ2-4
size: -
CDR3: CASSSPGTGTAKNIQYF
DNA: TGTGCCAGCAGTTCCCCCGGGACAGGGACCGCCAAAAACATTCAGTACTTC

D: -
V: TRBV18
J: TRBJ2-5
size: -
CDR3: CASSPLALPGPQETQYF
DNA: TGTGCCAGCTCCCCCCTGGCCCTCCCGGGTCCACAAGAGACCCAGTACTTC

D: -
V: TRBV6-6
J: TRBJ2-3
size: -
CDR3: CASSPSVSTDTQYF
DNA: TGTGCCAGCAGCCCGAGCGTTAGCACAGATACGCAGTATTTT

D: -
V: TRBV5-5
J: TRBJ1-4
size: few
CDR3: CASSSGTNEKLFF
DNA: TGTGCCAGCAGCTCCGGGACTAATGAAAAACTGTTTTTT

D: TRBD2
V: TRBV7-2
J: TRBJ2-3
size: -
CDR3: CASSSTSGTDTQYF
DNA: TGTGCCAGCAGCTCGACTAGCGGCACAGATACGCAGTATTTT

D: TRBD2
V: TRBV7-9
J: TRBJ2-1
size: -
CDR3: CASSFRGTSGGEQFF
DNA: TGTGCCAGCAGCTTTCGGGGGACTAGCGGGGGTGAGCAGTTCTTC

D: -
V: TRBV7-9
J: TRBJ1-1
size: few
CDR3: CASSPQETNTEAFF
DNA: TGTGCCAGCAGCCCCCAGGAAACTAACACTGAAGCTTTCTTT

D: -
V: TRBV10-3
J: TRBJ1-3
size: -
CDR3: CAISPLGNTIYF
DNA: TGTGCCATCAGCCCTTTGGGAAACACCATATATTTT

D: TRBD2
V: TRBV5-8
J: TRBJ2-3
size: -
CDR3: CASSWAGGSADTQYF
DNA: TGTGCCAGCAGCTGGGCGGGGGGATCGGCAGATACGCAGTATTTT

D: -
V: TRBV9
J: TRBJ1-1
size: -
CDR3: CASSKRSGVTTEAFF
DNA: TGTGCCAGCAGCAAGAGGTCCGGGGTCACCACTGAAGCTTTCTTT

D: TRBD2
V: TRBV19
J: TRBJ2-1
size: few
CDR3: CASSRLGGYGEQFF
DNA: TGTGCCAGTAGTCGACTGGGAGGGTATGGTGAGCAGTTCTTC

D: -
V: TRBV25-1
J: TRBJ1-5
size: -
CDR3: CASSPASSVQPQHF
DNA: TGTGCCAGCTCACCGGCGAGCAGCGTGCAGCCCCAGCATTTT

D: TRBD2
V: TRBV4-1
J: TRBJ2-1
size: -
CDR3: CASSQESGRALGEQFF
DNA: TGCGCCAGCAGCCAAGAGTCCGGGAGGGCCTTGGGTGAGCAGTTCTTC

D: -
V: TRBV19
J: TRBJ2-7
size: -
CDR3: CASSRVGSYYEQYF
DNA: TGTGCCAGTTCCAGGGTTGGTAGTTACTACGAGCAGTACTTC

D: -
V: TRBV28
J: TRBJ2-7
size: -
CDR3: CASSAGTASYEQYF
DNA: TGTGCCAGCAGTGCGGGAACAGCCTCCTACGAGCAGTACTTC

D: TRBD1
V: TRBV29-1
J: TRBJ1-2
size: -
CDR3: CSGGQGGGYTF
DNA: TGCAGCGGAGGACAGGGAGGCGGCTACACCTTC

D: TRBD1
V: TRBV28
J: TRBJ1-2
size: -
CDR3: CASSFRTGYGYTF
DNA: TGTGCCAGCAGTTTTAGGACAGGATATGGCTACACCTTC

D: TRBD1
V: TRBV7-6
J: TRBJ2-5
size: -
CDR3: CASSLSDRAQETQYF
DNA: TGTGCCAGCAGCTTATCGGACAGGGCGCAAGAGACCCAGTACTTC

D: TRBD1
V: TRBV7-6
J: TRBJ1-5
size: -
CDR3: CASSLEGGRSNQPQHF
DNA: TGTGCCAGCAGCTTAGAAGGGGGCCGGAGCAATCAGCCCCAGCATTTT

D: TRBD2
V: TRBV10-2
J: TRBJ2-2
size: -
CDR3: CASSLAGGGTGELFF
DNA: TGCGCCAGCAGTTTAGCGGGAGGGGGCACCGGGGAGCTGTTTTTT

D: TRBD2
V: TRBV6-6
J: TRBJ2-3
size: -
CDR3: CATASGKGTDTQYF
DNA: TGTGCCACCGCTAGCGGGAAGGGGACAGATACGCAGTATTTT

D: -
V: TRBV6-4
J: TRBJ2-1
size: once
CDR3: CASSDSGRGYNEQFF
DNA: TGTGCCAGCAGTGACTCAGGCAGGGGTTACAATGAGCAGTTCTTC

D: TRBD1
V: TRBV19
J: TRBJ1-1
size: -
CDR3: CASSRGQMNTEAFF
DNA: TGTGCCAGTAGTAGGGGACAGATGAACACTGAAGCTTTCTTT

D: -
V: TRBV4-1
J: TRBJ2-7
size: once
CDR3: CASSQERDPAAEQYF
DNA: TGCGCCAGCAGCCAAGAACGGGATCCCGCCGCCGAGCAGTACTTC

D: -
V: TRBV6-1
J: TRBJ1-2
size: -
CDR3: CASSEFQAYGYTF
DNA: TGTGCCAGCAGTGAATTCCAAGCTTATGGCTACACCTTC

D: -
V: TRBV6-5
J: TRBJ2-7
size: -
CDR3: CASSSNRDGYEQYF
DNA: TGTGCCAGCAGTAGTAACAGGGACGGATACGAGCAGTACTTC

D: -
V: TRBV7-3
J: TRBJ2-1
size: -
CDR3: CASSQGRGNEQFF
DNA: TGTGCCAGCAGCCAGGGTCGCGGCAATGAGCAGTTCTTC

D: -
V: TRBV9
J: TRBJ2-5
size: -
CDR3: CASTGGDSRETQYF
DNA: TGTGCCAGTACAGGGGGGGACTCCAGGGAGACCCAGTACTTC

D: -
V: TRBV5-1
J: TRBJ1-4
size: -
CDR3: CASSLEGGAEKLFF
DNA: TGCGCCAGCAGCTTGGAGGGGGGGGCGGAAAAACTGTTTTTT

D: -
V: TRBV27
J: TRBJ2-7
size: -
CDR3: CASSPGEIYEQYF
DNA: TGTGCCAGCAGCCCAGGGGAAATCTACGAGCAGTACTTC

D: -
V: TRBV10-3
J: TRBJ2-3
size: -
CDR3: CAIRGQGDTQYF
DNA: TGTGCCATCAGAGGCCAGGGAGATACGCAGTATTTT

D: TRBD1
V: TRBV14
J: TRBJ1-1
size: -
CDR3: CASSRNTGTVNTEAFF
DNA: TGTGCCAGCAGCCGGAATACCGGGACAGTGAACACTGAAGCTTTCTTT

D: -
V: TRBV11-1
J: TRBJ2-2
size: -
CDR3: CASSPPTGGQGTGELFF
DNA: TGTGCCAGCAGCCCTCCGACGGGGGGCCAGGGGACCGGGGAGCTGTTTTTT

D: -
V: TRBV9
J: TRBJ1-5
size: -
CDR3: CASSPTGLTNQPQHF
DNA: TGTGCCAGCAGCCCCACGGGACTTACGAATCAGCCCCAGCATTTT

D: TRBD1
V: TRBV19
J: TRBJ2-1
size: -
CDR3: CASSILGGLDEQFF
DNA: TGTGCCAGTAGTATTCTAGGGGGCCTGGATGAGCAGTTCTTC

D: TRBD1
V: TRBV5-1
J: TRBJ2-2
size: -
CDR3: CASSGTGTGELFF
DNA: TGCGCCAGCAGCGGGACAGGGACCGGGGAGCTGTTTTTT

D: -
V: TRBV5-6
J: TRBJ1-2
size: -
CDR3: CASSLSRQSYGYTF
DNA: TGTGCCAGCAGCTTATCCCGACAGAGCTATGGCTACACCTTC

D: TRBD1
V: TRBV6-1
J: TRBJ1-5
size: -
CDR3: CASLNRGRNQPQHF
DNA: TGTGCCAGCTTGAACAGGGGGAGGAATCAGCCCCAGCATTTT

D: -
V: TRBV29-1
J: TRBJ2-5
size: large
CDR3: CSAREQGREETQYF
DNA: TGCAGCGCCCGTGAACAGGGTAGGGAAGAGACCCAGTACTTC

D: -
V: TRBV2
J: TRBJ2-1
size: -
CDR3: CASSGRTATGYNEQFF
DNA: TGTGCCAGCAGTGGGCGGACCGCCACGGGGTACAATGAGCAGTTCTTC

D: TRBD1
V: TRBV6-5
J: TRBJ2-3
size: -
CDR3: CASSYLGTGRDTQYF
DNA: TGTGCCAGCAGTTACTTGGGGACAGGGAGGGATACGCAGTATTTT

D: TRBD1
V: TRBV5-1
J: TRBJ1-1
size: -
CDR3: CASSLTGGEAFF
DNA: TGCGCCAGCAGCTTAACAGGGGGCGAAGCTTTCTTT

D: TRBD1
V: TRBV7-9
J: TRBJ1-1
size: -
CDR3: CASSLGRGVSTEAFF
DNA: TGTGCCAGCAGCTTAGGCAGGGGGGTTAGCACTGAAGCTTTCTTT

D: -
V: TRBV7-3
J: TRBJ2-7
size: -
CDR3: CASSLDLAGEQYF
DNA: TGTGCCAGCAGCTTAGATCTAGCCGGCGAGCAGTACTTC

D: TRBD1
V: TRBV4-1
J: TRBJ1-5
size: -
CDR3: CASRLGTGDQPQHF
DNA: TGCGCCAGCAGACTTGGGACAGGGGATCAGCCCCAGCATTTT

D: TRBD1
V: TRBV19
J: TRBJ2-7
size: once
CDR3: CASSSGTGGPGRYEQYF
DNA: TGTGCCAGTAGTTCCGGGACAGGGGGCCCAGGAAGGTACGAGCAGTACTTC

D: TRBD1
V: TRBV5-1
J: TRBJ2-4
size: -
CDR3: CASSDRGDRGRGNIQYF
DNA: TGCGCCAGCAGCGATCGAGGGGACAGGGGAAGGGGGAACATTCAGTACTTC

D: -
V: TRBV5-1
J: TRBJ2-1
size: -
CDR3: CASRRSGVGGEQFF
DNA: TGCGCCAGCCGCCGCTCGGGTGTAGGAGGTGAGCAGTTCTTC